What follows describes a single TCR beta chain. Its antigen is undetermined. Clones were read by immunoSEQ multiplex PCR, and TCRdb kept only the in-frame ones, dropping some. The data hold approximately 2,000,000 clones, with 93% observed a single time. The sample belongs to a study of shared clonotypes between healthy human individuals. Study-level background: The study drew on two women and a few men aged 18 to 49 as donors. Overall study results and limits: Clonotype sharing levels among donors were expected to vary with sequencing depth.

V lost 4 bases and J lost 0, with 16 bases in between. The CDR3 totals 16 residues. Germline-derived CDR1 and CDR2 are ENHRY and SYGVKD. CD8 cells classed as naive were CD45RO-negative and positively selected for CCR7, excluding terminally differentiated effector memory CD45RA+ cells. V usage is TRBV10-3 and J usage is TRBJ2-7, with a possible D match to TRBD1 (6 bases). Sequencing used naive CD8+ T cells from PBMCs. The TCR originated in a man aged 18 to 29 in good health. Some clones in this sample may be carry-over from other donors' samples. For the CDR3, the DNA is TGTGCCATCAGTGGAGGGGGTCAGGGCTACTCCTACGAGCAGTACTTC. This sequence encodes CAISGGGQGYSYEQYF.